This T cell receptor (beta chain) was retrieved from a study of T-cell reconstitution after alpha-beta-depleted transplantation in children. This clonotype has ten or more counts. Its antigen remains unidentified. Germline V gene data show CDR1 as DFQATT and CDR2 as SNEGSKA (reference sequence). Trimming pared 6 bases from V and 0 bases from J, leaving 10 bases between. The CDR3 spans 13 residues. Notes on the study in general: Once a year had passed after transplant, T-cell counts and diversity came mostly from newly produced T cells.

TCRbeta library construction was performed incorporating unique molecular identifiers. TCRdb re-called the PCR reads through MiXCR, storing one row per CDR3 protein. The data hold some 300,000 distinct CDR3 sequences, with 6.5% to 9% observed a single time. The TCR was taken from a female patient aged 2-10 years who had a stem cell transplant for Fanconi anemia, so the T cells may come from the graft donor. The sample in question was peripheral blood, obtained 360 days after TCRalphabeta/CD19-depleted stem cell transplant. The chain links TRBV20-1 to TRBJ2-3; D is uncertain. The CDR3 DNA is TGCAGTGCCCAAATCCCTAGCACAGATACGCAGTATTTT. It encodes CSAQIPSTDTQYF.